This TCR beta chain was profiled in a study of T cells after yellow fever vaccination. Each CDR3 protein is one row after TCRdb ran MiXCR on the 5' RACE reads. The sample includes 60,000 to 85,000 distinct CDR3 sequences, just over 6.5% of them seen just once. Germline assignment: CDR1 SEHNR and CDR2 FQNEAQ (reference sequence). This CDR3 has 8 residues. V lost 11 bases to trimming and J lost 14 bases, with 12 bases between them. This clonotype has a count of ten or more. This chain joins TRBV7-9 and TRBJ1-1; unclear D gene. Specimen: CD8+ T cells sorted from PBMCs, collected more than 40 days after the first yellow fever vaccination. The sequence was collected from a man aged 18 to 29 who received the YFV17D yellow fever vaccine. The CDR3 nucleotides read TGTGCCGGATGGCCCGGCTTCTTT. Protein product: CAGWPGFF.